The rows below give T cell receptor beta chains drawn from one sample of a study of OX40 agonist ivuxolimab in advanced cancers. Libraries were prepared by immunoSEQ multiplex PCR; TCRdb keeps only in-frame clonotypes and omits some of them. The sample yields 55,000 to 65,000 clones, less than 90% seen once. The sequences come from CD4+ or CD8+ T cells sorted from blood, collected in a trial of the OX40 agonist ivuxolimab. All receptors come from an adult with an advanced solid tumor such as melanoma, head and neck, liver or kidney cancer. Both conserved end residues are part of each CDR3. A D gene is named only where the DNA matches it firmly. Rows give clone size only sometimes, using once, few, many, or a class for an expanded clone.

d_call	v_call	clone_size	j_call	cdr3_aa	cdr3_nt
NA	TRBV28	NA	TRBJ2-2	CASSQKHEELFF	TGTGCCAGCAGTCAGAAACATGAGGAGCTGTTTTTT
NA	TRBV7-6	NA	TRBJ1-3	CASSSNRGNTIYF	TGTGCCAGCAGCTCTAACAGAGGAAACACCATATATTTT
NA	TRBV15	NA	TRBJ2-7	CATSRDRGIGEQYF	TGTGCCACCAGCAGAGATCGTGGTATAGGCGAGCAGTACTTC
TRBD2	TRBV7-2	NA	TRBJ2-5	CASSLIRTSGRAETQYF	TGTGCCAGCAGCCTCATTAGGACTAGCGGGAGGGCGGAGACCCAGTACTTC
TRBD1	TRBV28	few	TRBJ2-5	CASSGQGVGIQYF	TGTGCCAGCAGTGGACAGGGGGTAGGGATCCAGTACTTC
NA	TRBV7-8	NA	TRBJ2-7	CASSLDSGTYEQYF	TGTGCCAGCAGCTTAGACTCAGGGACCTACGAGCAGTACTTC
NA	TRBV15	NA	TRBJ2-7	CATSRDLGLYEQYF	TGTGCCACCAGCAGAGATCTTGGCTTGTACGAGCAGTACTTC
NA	TRBV7-2	NA	TRBJ1-1	CASRLTGENTEAFF	TGTGCCAGCAGGCTTACCGGGGAGAACACTGAAGCTTTCTTT
NA	TRBV23-1	NA	TRBJ2-7	CASSHERGRGAEQYF	TGCGCCAGCAGTCATGAGAGGGGGAGAGGGGCCGAGCAGTACTTC
TRBD1	TRBV15	once	TRBJ2-3	CATAPDRGHTQYF	TGTGCCACCGCACCGGACAGGGGCCATACGCAGTATTTT
NA	TRBV30	few	TRBJ1-1	CAWSGVMNTEAFF	TGTGCCTGGAGCGGGGTGATGAACACTGAAGCTTTCTTT
NA	TRBV7-8	NA	TRBJ2-5	CASSFGRQETQYF	TGTGCCAGCAGCTTCGGGAGACAAGAGACCCAGTACTTC
TRBD1	TRBV5-1	NA	TRBJ2-7	CASSQTGSYEQYF	TGCGCCAGCAGCCAGACAGGGTCCTACGAGCAGTACTTC
TRBD2	TRBV5-1	NA	TRBJ2-5	CASSFPSPGGEETQYF	TGCGCCAGCAGCTTCCCCTCACCGGGAGGTGAGGAGACCCAGTACTTC
NA	TRBV11-2	NA	TRBJ2-5	CASSLEPGQETQYF	TGTGCCAGCAGCTTAGAGCCGGGGCAAGAGACCCAGTACTTC
TRBD2	TRBV11-1	NA	TRBJ2-1	CASSSTGRGNNEQFF	TGTGCCAGCAGCTCGACGGGGCGGGGGAACAATGAGCAGTTCTTC
TRBD1	TRBV5-1	NA	TRBJ2-7	CASSEDRGAGEQYF	TGCGCCAGCAGCGAGGACAGGGGAGCGGGGGAGCAGTACTTC
NA	TRBV29-1	once	TRBJ1-2	CSVEDLDTGYGYTF	TGCAGCGTTGAAGATTTAGACACGGGTTATGGCTACACCTTC
TRBD1	TRBV4-2	once	TRBJ2-1	CASSQVRPGQGGNEQFF	TGTGCCAGCAGCCAAGTCCGTCCGGGACAGGGGGGCAATGAGCAGTTCTTC
NA	TRBV6-1	NA	TRBJ2-7	CASQRELGGTYEQYF	TGTGCCAGCCAAAGGGAACTAGGAGGGACTTACGAGCAGTACTTC
NA	TRBV7-9	NA	TRBJ1-1	CASSSLFGGPENTEAFF	TGTGCCAGCAGCTCCCTCTTCGGGGGACCGGAGAACACTGAAGCTTTCTTT
NA	TRBV5-6	NA	TRBJ2-7	CASSLGTGDLYEQYF	TGTGCCAGCAGCTTGGGGACGGGAGATCTCTACGAGCAGTACTTC
TRBD2	TRBV19	NA	TRBJ2-2	CASSRGPGTSGRADTGELFF	TGTGCCAGTAGCCGGGGTCCCGGGACTAGCGGGAGGGCAGACACCGGGGAGCTGTTTTTT
TRBD2	TRBV30	few	TRBJ2-1	CAWIPGQGLADNEQFF	TGTGCCTGGATCCCCGGACAGGGACTAGCGGACAATGAGCAGTTCTTC
NA	TRBV19	NA	TRBJ2-7	CASSISQAGEQYF	TGTGCCAGTAGTATCAGTCAAGCCGGGGAGCAGTACTTC
NA	TRBV10-3	NA	TRBJ1-5	CAISRGGENQPQHF	TGTGCCATCAGCCGGGGGGGGGAGAATCAGCCCCAGCATTTT
NA	TRBV10-3	NA	TRBJ1-1	CAIRPPGGPEAFF	TGTGCCATCAGGCCTCCGGGGGGCCCTGAAGCTTTCTTT
NA	TRBV5-1	once	TRBJ1-3	CASSLDPGLRNTIYF	TGCGCCAGCAGCTTGGATCCAGGGTTGAGAAACACCATATATTTT
NA	TRBV28	once	TRBJ1-2	CASSLMSYGYTF	TGTGCCAGCAGTTTAATGTCCTATGGCTACACCTTC
TRBD1	TRBV27	NA	TRBJ1-6	CASSLRQGINSPLHF	TGTGCCAGCAGTTTACGACAGGGAATCAATTCACCCCTCCACTTT
NA	TRBV5-6	NA	TRBJ1-1	CASSLTVNTEAFF	TGTGCCAGCAGCTTGACAGTAAACACTGAAGCTTTCTTT
NA	TRBV19	NA	TRBJ2-2	CATGDGRPTGELFF	TGTGCCACCGGGGACGGACGCCCCACCGGGGAGCTGTTTTTT
NA	TRBV18	NA	TRBJ1-1	CASSPEGAEAFF	TGTGCCAGCTCACCAGAGGGGGCTGAAGCTTTCTTT
TRBD2	TRBV28	NA	TRBJ2-7	CASSLGGGAYEQYF	TGTGCCAGCAGTTTAGGGGGAGGGGCCTACGAGCAGTACTTC
NA	TRBV25-1	NA	TRBJ1-2	CASSAGASDYGYTF	TGTGCCAGTTCCGCCGGGGCCTCGGACTATGGCTACACCTTC
NA	TRBV5-4	NA	TRBJ1-4	CASSLAGVGEKLFF	TGTGCCAGCAGCTTGGCAGGGGTGGGTGAAAAACTGTTTTTT
TRBD2	TRBV5-4	NA	TRBJ2-5	CASSLGTSGRGETQYF	TGTGCCAGCAGCCTCGGGACTAGCGGGAGGGGAGAGACCCAGTACTTC
NA	TRBV6-5	NA	TRBJ2-7	CASSYSEAAKQYF	TGTGCCAGCAGTTACTCGGAGGCTGCGAAGCAGTACTTC
NA	TRBV19	few	TRBJ2-7	CASSPPGAPSSYEQYF	TGTGCCAGTAGTCCCCCTGGGGCGCCTAGCTCCTACGAGCAGTACTTC
NA	TRBV12-5	NA	TRBJ1-4	CARPIREEKLFF	TGTGCTAGACCGATACGAGAGGAAAAACTGTTTTTT
TRBD2	TRBV18	NA	TRBJ2-5	CASSRAAGVEETQYF	TGTGCCAGCTCACGGGCAGCGGGAGTGGAGGAGACCCAGTACTTC
NA	TRBV5-3	once	TRBJ2-2	CASSQGHPTGELFF	TGTGCCAGCAGCCAGGGACACCCCACCGGGGAGCTGTTTTTT
TRBD1	TRBV11-1	NA	TRBJ1-1	CASSLDREATEAFF	TGTGCCAGCAGCCTTGACAGGGAGGCCACTGAAGCTTTCTTT
TRBD2	TRBV5-4	NA	TRBJ2-3	CASNLAGADTQYF	TGTGCCAGCAATCTAGCGGGGGCAGATACGCAGTATTTT
TRBD1	TRBV5-1	NA	TRBJ1-1	CASSHQGTGEGTEAFF	TGCGCCAGCAGCCACCAAGGGACAGGGGAGGGCACTGAAGCTTTCTTT